A selection of T cell receptor beta chains follows, all from one sample in a study of blood T cell repertoires in COVID-19. The protocol was immunoSEQ multiplex PCR, while the TCRdb copy is restricted to in-frame clones and leaves out a portion. The table lists some 240,000 clones, around 90% of them singletons, with over 2.5% in the top ten. The sequencing input was PBMCs or T cells enriched from blood (not recorded which). The receptors shown here come from a woman aged 40 to 49 who had been exposed to COVID-19. CDR3s include the opening cysteine and the closing phenylalanine or tryptophan. D genes are given only for firm matches. A row's size may be missing; if present it is once, few, many or a size class.

cdr3_aa cdr3_nt clone_size d_call j_call v_call
CAISESNSNIQYF TGTGCCATCAGTGAGTCGAACTCAAACATTCAGTACTTC . . TRBJ2-4 TRBV10-3
CASSLAGQGNTEAFF TGCGCCAGCAGCTTGGCCGGGCAGGGGAACACTGAAGCTTTCTTT once . TRBJ1-1 TRBV5-1
CASSDGSRSTDTQYF TGTGCCAGCAGTGACGGTAGCCGAAGCACAGATACGCAGTATTTT . . TRBJ2-3 TRBV6-4
CASSPPPGFYEQFF TGTGCCAGCAGCCCGCCGCCAGGGTTTTATGAGCAGTTCTTC . . TRBJ2-1 TRBV7-2
CASSDFVAGDTIYF TGTGCCAGCAGTGATTTTGTGGCCGGGGACACCATATATTTT . . TRBJ1-3 TRBV2
CATSRVWTGPNSPLHF TGTGCCACCAGCAGGGTCTGGACAGGCCCAAATTCACCCCTCCACTTT . TRBD1 TRBJ1-6 TRBV15
CASSLGGSGNTIYF TGTGCCAGCAGCCTCGGGGGGTCTGGAAACACCATATATTTT once . TRBJ1-3 TRBV7-2
CASSLGGEGRWGYGYTF TGTGCCAGCAGCTTAGGGGGGGAAGGACGTTGGGGCTATGGCTACACCTTC once . TRBJ1-2 TRBV7-2
CASSAAGGGYGYTF TGTGCCAGCAGCGCGGCAGGGGGCGGCTATGGCTACACCTTC few TRBD1 TRBJ1-2 TRBV7-3
CASSLVGDRRYGYTF TGTGCCAGCAGCCTCGTGGGGGACAGGCGGTATGGCTACACCTTC . TRBD1 TRBJ1-2 TRBV3-1/TRBV3-2
CATLTLPYEQYF TGCGCCACCCTGACTCTCCCCTACGAGCAGTACTTC once . TRBJ2-7 TRBV5-1
CATSDFQGAPPPEAFF TGTGCCACCAGTGATTTCCAGGGGGCGCCCCCGCCTGAAGCTTTCTTT once TRBD1 TRBJ1-1 TRBV24-1
CASSLVTVGETQYF TGTGCCAGCAGCTTAGTGACAGTGGGGGAGACCCAGTACTTC . . TRBJ2-5 TRBV11-2
CASRVLAGLVTDTQYF TGTGCCAGCAGAGTACTAGCGGGACTAGTCACAGATACGCAGTATTTT . TRBD2 TRBJ2-3 TRBV11-2
CASSPVSNTEAFF TGTGCCAGCAGCCCCGTTTCGAACACTGAAGCTTTCTTT . . TRBJ1-1 TRBV5-1
CASSYLTGQSNQPQHF TGTGCCAGCAGTTACCTGACAGGGCAAAGCAATCAGCCCCAGCATTTT . TRBD1 TRBJ1-5 TRBV28
CSATLSETQYF TGCAGTGCTACCCTATCGGAGACCCAGTACTTC . . TRBJ2-5 TRBV20-1
CASSWGTSTDTQYF TGTGCCAGCAGCTGGGGGACTAGCACAGATACGCAGTATTTT . . TRBJ2-3 TRBV5-1
CASSGGSTDTQYF TGTGCCAGCAGCGGCGGGAGCACAGATACGCAGTATTTT . . TRBJ2-3 TRBV5-5
CASSKNRDRGQTNEKLFF TGTGCCAGCAGTAAAAACCGGGACAGGGGGCAGACTAATGAAAAACTGTTTTTT . TRBD1 TRBJ1-4 TRBV2
CASSQAGAVADTQYF TGTGCCAGCAGCCAAGCGGGAGCAGTAGCAGATACGCAGTATTTT . TRBD2 TRBJ2-3 TRBV11-3
CASSDWQVTTNEQFF TGTGCCAGCAGTGATTGGCAGGTGACAACCAATGAGCAGTTCTTC . . TRBJ2-1 TRBV25-1
CAWSVVGGELFF TGTGCCTGGAGTGTGGTCGGCGGGGAGCTGTTTTTT . . TRBJ2-2 TRBV30
CASSIRRGGTEAFF TGTGCCAGCAGCATAAGGAGGGGGGGCACTGAAGCTTTCTTT . . TRBJ1-1 TRBV6-2/TRBV6-3
CASSAITGGNNSPLHF TGTGCCAGCAGCGCAATAACAGGCGGAAATAATTCACCCCTCCACTTT . . TRBJ1-6 TRBV14
CASSFRRVRSKRTEAFF TGTGCCAGCAGCTTTCGCAGGGTAAGGTCGAAGAGGACTGAAGCTTTCTTT . . TRBJ1-1 TRBV7-8
CASSLGQGGASGSSGELFF TGTGCCAGCAGCCTCGGACAGGGAGGAGCTAGCGGGAGTTCAGGGGAGCTGTTTTTT . TRBD2 TRBJ2-2 TRBV5-1
CASSDPRVGKSSYNSPLHF TGTGCCAGCAGTGATCCTCGTGTGGGCAAGAGCTCCTATAATTCACCCCTCCACTTT . . TRBJ1-6 TRBV6-1
CASIKAGFDEQYF TGTGCCAGCATAAAGGCCGGGTTTGACGAGCAGTACTTC . . TRBJ2-7 TRBV28
CASSAGTAPSPLHF TGTGCCAGCAGCGCCGGGACAGCACCATCACCCCTCCACTTT . TRBD1 TRBJ1-6 TRBV9
CASSYSQTGGTEAFF TGTGCCAGCAGTTACTCCCAGACAGGGGGAACTGAAGCTTTCTTT . TRBD1 TRBJ1-1 TRBV6-5
CASRQIGGNGYTF TGTGCCAGCCGCCAAATTGGGGGCAACGGCTACACCTTC . . TRBJ1-2 TRBV6-2/TRBV6-3
CAWSPDRVAGNTIYF TGTGCCTGGAGTCCGGACAGGGTAGCTGGAAACACCATATATTTT . TRBD1 TRBJ1-3 TRBV30
CASSVEDRSTGELFF TGTGCCAGCAGCGTAGAAGACAGATCCACCGGGGAGCTGTTTTTT . . TRBJ2-2 TRBV9